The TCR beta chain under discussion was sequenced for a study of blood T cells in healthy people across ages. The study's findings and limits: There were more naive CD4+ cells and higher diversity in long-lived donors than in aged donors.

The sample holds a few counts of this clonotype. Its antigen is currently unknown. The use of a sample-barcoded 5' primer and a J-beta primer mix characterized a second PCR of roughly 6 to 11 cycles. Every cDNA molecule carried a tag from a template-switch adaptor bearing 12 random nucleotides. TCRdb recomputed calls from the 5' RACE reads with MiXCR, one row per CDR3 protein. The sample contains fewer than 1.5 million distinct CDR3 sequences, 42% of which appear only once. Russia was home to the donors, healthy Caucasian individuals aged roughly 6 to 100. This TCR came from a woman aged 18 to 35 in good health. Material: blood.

The CDR3 DNA sequence: TGCAGTGCCCATACTCCGGGTGCCTCCTACGAGCAGTACTTC. Translated, it gives CSAHTPGASYEQYF. This chain connects TRBV20-1 to TRBJ2-7; D call uncertain. The V end was cut by 6 bases, the J end by 0 bases, with 15 bases between. The germline V gene encodes CDR1 DFQATT and CDR2 SNEGSKA (reference sequence). The CDR3 consists of 14 residues.